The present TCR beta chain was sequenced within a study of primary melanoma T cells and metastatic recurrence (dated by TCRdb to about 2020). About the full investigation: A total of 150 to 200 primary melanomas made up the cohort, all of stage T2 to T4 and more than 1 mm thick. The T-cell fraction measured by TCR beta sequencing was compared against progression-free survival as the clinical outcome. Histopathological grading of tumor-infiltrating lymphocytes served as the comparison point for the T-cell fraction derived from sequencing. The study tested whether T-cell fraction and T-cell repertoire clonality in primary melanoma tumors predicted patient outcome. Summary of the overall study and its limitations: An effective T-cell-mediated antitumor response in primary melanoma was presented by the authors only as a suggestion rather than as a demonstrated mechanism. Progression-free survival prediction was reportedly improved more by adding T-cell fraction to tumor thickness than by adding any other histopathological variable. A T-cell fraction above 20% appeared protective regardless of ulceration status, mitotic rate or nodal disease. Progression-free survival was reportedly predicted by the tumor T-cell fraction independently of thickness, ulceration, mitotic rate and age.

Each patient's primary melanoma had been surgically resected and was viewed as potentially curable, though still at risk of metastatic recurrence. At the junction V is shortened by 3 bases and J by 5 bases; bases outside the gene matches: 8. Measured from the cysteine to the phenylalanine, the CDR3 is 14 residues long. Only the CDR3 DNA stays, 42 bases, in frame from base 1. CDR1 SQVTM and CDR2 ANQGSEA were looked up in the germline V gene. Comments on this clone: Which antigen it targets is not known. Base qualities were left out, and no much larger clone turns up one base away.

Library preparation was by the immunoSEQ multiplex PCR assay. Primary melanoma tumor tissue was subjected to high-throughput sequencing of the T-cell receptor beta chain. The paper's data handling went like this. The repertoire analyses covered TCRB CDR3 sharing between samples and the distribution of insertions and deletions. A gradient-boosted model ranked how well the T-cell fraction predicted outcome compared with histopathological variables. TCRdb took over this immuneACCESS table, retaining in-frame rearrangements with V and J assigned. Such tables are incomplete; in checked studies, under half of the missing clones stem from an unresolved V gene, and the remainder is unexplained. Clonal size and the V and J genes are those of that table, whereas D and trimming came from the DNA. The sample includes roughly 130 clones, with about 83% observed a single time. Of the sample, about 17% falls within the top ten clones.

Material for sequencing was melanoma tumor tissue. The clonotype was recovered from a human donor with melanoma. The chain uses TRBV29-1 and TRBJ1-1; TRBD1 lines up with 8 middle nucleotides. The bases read TGCAGCGTTGAGGGGCAGGGGGCCGGAACTGAAGCTTTCTTT. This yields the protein CSVEGQGAGTEAFF.